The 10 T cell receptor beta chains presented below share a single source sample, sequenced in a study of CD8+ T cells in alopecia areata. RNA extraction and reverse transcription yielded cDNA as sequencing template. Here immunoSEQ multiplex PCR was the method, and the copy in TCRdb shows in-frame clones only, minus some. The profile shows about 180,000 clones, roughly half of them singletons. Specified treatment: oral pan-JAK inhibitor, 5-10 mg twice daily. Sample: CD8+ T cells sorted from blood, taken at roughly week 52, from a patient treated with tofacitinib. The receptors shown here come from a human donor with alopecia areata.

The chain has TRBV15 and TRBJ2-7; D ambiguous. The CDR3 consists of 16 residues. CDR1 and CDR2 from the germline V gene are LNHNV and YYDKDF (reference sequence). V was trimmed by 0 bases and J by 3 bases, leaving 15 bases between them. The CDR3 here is CATSRDPRAGIYEQYF. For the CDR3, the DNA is TGTGCCACCAGCAGAGATCCCCGGGCAGGAATCTACGAGCAGTACTTC.

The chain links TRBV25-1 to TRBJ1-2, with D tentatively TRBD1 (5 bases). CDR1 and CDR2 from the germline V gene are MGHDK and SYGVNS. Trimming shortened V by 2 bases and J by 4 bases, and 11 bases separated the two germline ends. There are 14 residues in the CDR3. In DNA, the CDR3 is TGTGCCAGCAGTGAAGGGCAGGGCTCCTATGGCTACACCTTC. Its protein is CASSEGQGSYGYTF.

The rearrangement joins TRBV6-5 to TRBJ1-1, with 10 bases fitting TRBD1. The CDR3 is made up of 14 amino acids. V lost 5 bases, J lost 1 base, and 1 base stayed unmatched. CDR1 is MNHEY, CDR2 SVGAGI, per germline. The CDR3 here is CASSRDRGNTEAFF. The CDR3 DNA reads TGTGCCAGCAGTCGGGACAGGGGGAACACTGAAGCTTTCTTT.

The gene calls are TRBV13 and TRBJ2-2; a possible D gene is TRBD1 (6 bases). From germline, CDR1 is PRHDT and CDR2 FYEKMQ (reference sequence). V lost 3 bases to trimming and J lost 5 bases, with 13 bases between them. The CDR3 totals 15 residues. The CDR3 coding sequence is TGTGCCAGCAGCTTCGGGACACTCGAGACCGGGGAGCTGTTTTTT. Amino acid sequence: CASSFGTLETGELFF. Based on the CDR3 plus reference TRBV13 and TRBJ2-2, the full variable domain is AAGVIQSPRHLIKEKRETATLKCYPIPRHDTVYWYQQGPGQDPQFLISFYEKMQSDKGSIPDRFSAQQFSDYHSELNMSSLELGDSALYFCASSFGTLETGELFFGEGSRLTVL.

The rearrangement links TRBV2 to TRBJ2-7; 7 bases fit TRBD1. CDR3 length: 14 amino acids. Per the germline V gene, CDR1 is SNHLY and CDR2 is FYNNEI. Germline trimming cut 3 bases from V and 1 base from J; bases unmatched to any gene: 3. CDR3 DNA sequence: TGTGCCAGCAGTGACGACAGGGTATCCTACGAGCAGTACTTC. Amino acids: CASSDDRVSYEQYF.

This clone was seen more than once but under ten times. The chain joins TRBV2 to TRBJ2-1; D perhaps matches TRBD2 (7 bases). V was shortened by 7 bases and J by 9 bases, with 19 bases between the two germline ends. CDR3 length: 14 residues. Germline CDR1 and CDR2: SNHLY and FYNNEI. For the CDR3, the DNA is TGTGCCAGCAACGGCGGGGGCTGGGACGGTGAGCAGTTCTTC. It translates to CASNGGGWDGEQFF. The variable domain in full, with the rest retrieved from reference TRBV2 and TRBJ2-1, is EPEVTQTPSHQVTQMGQEVILRCVPISNHLYFYWYRQILGQKVEFLVSFYNNEISEKSEIFDDQFSVERPDGSNFTLKIRSTKLEDSAMYFCASNGGGWDGEQFFGPGTRLTVL.

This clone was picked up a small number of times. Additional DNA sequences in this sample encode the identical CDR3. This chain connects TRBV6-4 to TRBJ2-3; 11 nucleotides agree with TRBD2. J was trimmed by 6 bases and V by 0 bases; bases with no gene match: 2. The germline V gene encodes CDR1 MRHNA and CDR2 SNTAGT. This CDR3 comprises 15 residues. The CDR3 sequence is CASSDSSGGADTQYF. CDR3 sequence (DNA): TGTGCCAGCAGTGACTCTAGCGGGGGGGCCGATACGCAGTATTTT.

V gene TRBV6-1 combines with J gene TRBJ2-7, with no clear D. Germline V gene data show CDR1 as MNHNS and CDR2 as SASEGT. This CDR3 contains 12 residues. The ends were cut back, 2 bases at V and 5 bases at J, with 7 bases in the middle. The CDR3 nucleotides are TGTGCCAGCAGTGAATGGGAAGACGAGCAGTACTTC. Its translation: CASSEWEDEQYF.

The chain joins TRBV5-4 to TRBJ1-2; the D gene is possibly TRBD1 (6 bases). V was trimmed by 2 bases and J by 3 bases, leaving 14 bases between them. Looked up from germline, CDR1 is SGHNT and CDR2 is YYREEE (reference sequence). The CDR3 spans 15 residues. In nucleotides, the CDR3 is TGTGCCAGCAGCTTACAGGGATCCCGCTACTATGGCTACACCTTC. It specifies CASSLQGSRYYGYTF.

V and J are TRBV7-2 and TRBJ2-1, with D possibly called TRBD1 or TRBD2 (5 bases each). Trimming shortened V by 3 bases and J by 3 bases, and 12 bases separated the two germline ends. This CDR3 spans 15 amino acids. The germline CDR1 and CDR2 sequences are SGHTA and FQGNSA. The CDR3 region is CASSFLQGVYNEQFF. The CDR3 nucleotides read TGTGCCAGCAGCTTCTTGCAGGGAGTCTACAATGAGCAGTTCTTC. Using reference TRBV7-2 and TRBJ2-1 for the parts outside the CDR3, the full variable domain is GAGVSQSPSNKVTEKGKDVELRCDPISGHTALYWYRQSLGQGLEFLIYFQGNSAPDKSGLPSDRFSAERTGGSVSTLTIQRTQQEDSAVYLCASSFLQGVYNEQFFGPGTRLTVL.